One T cell receptor beta chain is described in this entry. The antigen remains unidentified. One end of the junction varies from germline; a read error may be responsible. This CDR3 spans 13 amino acids. The V gene's germline CDR1 is MGHRA and CDR2 YSYEKL. The entry originates in a study of regulatory T cells in long-lasting Graves disease. Broader study findings: The number of shared public clonotypes was higher in persistent patients (approximately 2,500) than new patients (roughly 970).

The time point was: newly diagnosed GD, antithyroid drugs for less than 3 months. The TCR library was made from RNA that had been extracted from PBMCs in TRIzol. Graves' disease diagnoses used American Thyroid Association guidelines. The authors drew patients from an endocrinology department in Xi'an, China. Construction of TCR beta libraries relied on iRepertoire HTBI primers and on Arm-PCR targeting CDR3 regions. TCRdb reanalysed the multiplex PCR reads using MiXCR and keeps one entry per CDR3 protein. The sample yields under 300,000 distinct CDR3 sequences, about 19% seen once. Here the sequenced sample was peripheral blood mononuclear cells (PBMCs), taken at new diagnosis, from a patient treated with antithyroid drugs. This TCR came from a female donor with Graves disease. The V and J genes are TRBV4-1 and TRBJ2-2; D might be TRBD2 (5 bases). Written as DNA, the CDR3 is TGCGCCAGCAGCCCCCCCCGCTCCGGGGAGCTGCTTTTT. This codes for CASSPPRSGELLF.